Listed here are 21 T cell receptor beta chains from one sample, sequenced in a study of blood T cells in healthy people across ages. A second about 7 to 12 cycle PCR used barcoded and J-beta primers. One entry per CDR3 protein results from TCRdb running MiXCR on the 5' RACE reads. The sample carries about 900,000 distinct CDR3 sequences, under 50% recorded once. Sequencing was done on a sample of blood. These receptors were taken from a man in his thirties or forties in good health.

With respect to this clonotype: The germline gene is not matched at one end of the junction; a read error may be the cause. The gene calls are TRBV4-1 and TRBJ2-1, with 11 bases fitting TRBD2. The CDR3 covers 17 residues. The germline CDR1 and CDR2 sequences are MGHRA and YSYEKL. The CDR3 DNA reads TGCGCCAGCGGCCAAGGGCCCCAACTAGCGGGGGTTAATGAGCAGTTCTTC. Amino acid sequence: CASGQGPQLAGVNEQFF.

The rearrangement joins TRBV5-6 to TRBJ2-4; D not certain. The germline V gene has CDR1 SGHDT and CDR2 YYEEEE. Trimming removed 0 bases from V and 0 bases from J, with 7 bases in between. The CDR3 spans 15 residues. The CDR3 loop reads CASSLGLPAKNIQYF. DNA of the CDR3: TGTGCCAGCAGCTTGGGCCTGCCAGCCAAAAACATTCAGTACTTC.

The chain has TRBV4-2 and TRBJ1-2, with D maybe TRBD1 (6 bases). In germline, CDR1 is LGHNA, CDR2 YNFKEQ. This CDR3 contains 15 residues. V was clipped by 0 bases and J by 7 bases, with 15 bases between them. The CDR3 DNA reads as TGTGCCAGCAGCCAAGACGATTACAGGGAGGGTGGCTACACCTTC. Amino acid sequence: CASSQDDYREGGYTF.

J is TRBJ1-4 and V is TRBV25-1; D gene ambiguous. The germline V and J ends were trimmed by 2 bases and 0 bases, with 7 bases remaining between them. In germline, CDR1 is MGHDK, CDR2 SYGVNS. This CDR3 is built from 15 residues. The CDR3 sequence is CASSERPATNEKLFF. Written as DNA, the CDR3 is TGTGCCAGCAGTGAAAGGCCAGCAACTAATGAAAAACTGTTTTTT.

As concerns this clonotype: A junction end diverges from the germline sequence, so it may reflect a read error. This chain connects TRBV29-1 to TRBJ2-1; TRBD1 aligns across 8 bases. There are 13 residues in the CDR3. Germline-derived CDR1 and CDR2 are SQVTM and ANQGSEA. For the CDR3, the DNA is TGCAGCGTTAAAGATGACAGGGGCGATGAGCAGTTCTTC. Translated, it gives CSVKDDRGDEQFF.

A few counts support this clonotype. This chain joins TRBV12-3 or TRBV12-4 and TRBJ1-1; no reliable D call. The V end was cut by 2 bases, the J end by 4 bases, with 8 bases between. This CDR3 is 13 amino acids long. The CDR3 region is CASSLIAATEAFF. DNA of the CDR3: TGTGCCAGCAGTTTAATAGCGGCCACTGAAGCTTTCTTT.

This clonotype was recorded only once. The chain uses TRBV9 and TRBJ2-7; possible D gene TRBD2, 5 bases. The CDR3 has 14 amino acids. CDR1 is SGDLS, CDR2 YYNGEE, per germline. V lost 0 bases and J lost 6, with 13 bases in between. The CDR3 nucleotides read TGTGCCAGCAGCGTAGGGTCTTCGGGGAGCGAGCAGTACTTC. This translates into CASSVGSSGSEQYF. Full variable domain (rest looked up from reference TRBV9 and TRBJ2-7): DSGVTQTPKHLITATGQRVTLRCSPRSGDLSVYWYQQSLDQGLQFLIQYYNGEERAKGNILERFSAQQFPDLHSELNLSSLELGDSALYFCASSVGSSGSEQYFGPGTRLTVT.

The gene calls are TRBV4-2 and TRBJ1-4; D remains unclear. The CDR3 length is 14 residues. CDR1 LGHNA and CDR2 YNFKEQ come from the germline V gene. V gave up 1 base and J gave up 7 bases, with 10 bases separating them. CDR3 nucleotide sequence: TGTGCCAGCAGCCAAGCCCCGGGGAGTGAAAAACTGTTTTTT. This codes for CASSQAPGSEKLFF.

This chain connects TRBV20-1 to TRBJ1-1; no reliable D call. This CDR3 is built from 14 residues. Per the germline V gene, CDR1 is DFQATT and CDR2 is SNEGSKA (reference sequence). V shed 3 bases and J shed 0 bases, with 11 bases lying between them. Here the CDR3 reads CSASRSQLNTEAFF. CDR3 nucleotides: TGCAGTGCTAGCCGGTCACAGTTGAACACTGAAGCTTTCTTT.

The V gene is TRBV29-1, the J gene TRBJ1-2, with 7 positions matching TRBD1. Germline V gives CDR1 SQVTM, CDR2 ANQGSEA. The CDR3 loop spans 11 amino acids. J gave up 7 bases and V 7 bases, and 6 bases lay outside the gene matches. CDR3 bases: TGCAGCGGTGGGACAGAATCTGGCTACACCTTC. Protein sequence: CSGGTESGYTF.

This sequence joins TRBV27 and TRBJ1-5; TRBD1 might be the D (5 bases). The V and J ends lost 2 bases and 3 bases respectively, with 11 bases between them. CDR3 length: 15 residues. CDR1 MNHEY and CDR2 SMNVEV come from the germline V gene (reference sequence). The CDR3 is CASSLAAGINQPQHF. The CDR3 bases are TGTGCCAGCAGTTTAGCGGCAGGGATCAATCAGCCCCAGCATTTT.

This clonotype was recorded a few times. The rearrangement uses TRBV4-1 and TRBJ1-6; a weak D match, TRBD1 (5 bases). Germline values: CDR1 MGHRA, CDR2 YSYEKL. The CDR3 is made up of 16 amino acids. V lost 3 bases and J 8 bases, leaving 17 bases between the germline ends. The CDR3 spells CASSQEPGIMDSPLHF. CDR3 sequence (DNA): TGCGCCAGCAGCCAGGAACCAGGGATTATGGATTCACCCCTCCACTTT.

This clonotype was counted between two and nine times. V is TRBV11-2 and J is TRBJ1-2; TRBD1 is a possible D gene (6 bases). This CDR3 is built from 15 residues. Germline V gene data show CDR1 as SGHAT and CDR2 as FQNNGV. Trimming cost V 6 bases and J 0 bases, with 14 bases left between them. The CDR3 sequence: CASRSPRGANYGYTF. As DNA, the CDR3 is TGTGCCAGCAGGTCCCCCAGGGGAGCTAACTATGGCTACACCTTC.

This clonotype was seen a handful of times. The gene calls are TRBV3-1 and TRBJ2-5; 7 nucleotides match TRBD1. This CDR3 is built from 15 residues. The germline V gene has CDR1 LGHDT and CDR2 YNNKEL (reference sequence). The trim removed 2 bases at V and 4 bases at J, leaving 7 bases unmatched. CDR3 sequence (DNA): TGTGCCAGCAGCCAAATTAGGGGGCAATCAGAGACCCAGTACTTC. Protein sequence: CASSQIRGQSETQYF.

The rearrangement joins TRBV6-5 to TRBJ1-2; perhaps TRBD1 as D (6 bases). The CDR3 is made up of 14 amino acids. V was trimmed by 6 bases and J by 2 bases, leaving 13 bases between them. CDR1 MNHEY and CDR2 SVGAGI come from the germline V gene. CDR3: CASRGNTGNYGYTF. CDR3 DNA: TGTGCCAGCAGGGGAAACACAGGGAACTATGGCTACACCTTC.

This chain uses TRBV5-1 with TRBJ2-7, with 8 bases fitting TRBD1. CDR3 length: 15 residues. Germline V CDR1 and CDR2: SGHRS, YFSETQ. V lost 4 bases and J lost 3; bases outside the gene matches: 9. In DNA form, the CDR3 reads TGCGCCAGCAGCAAAACCGGGACAGGCCGCTACGAGCAGTACTTC. Translating gives CASSKTGTGRYEQYF.

This clonotype has at least ten counts. V is TRBV2 and J is TRBJ1-1, with D uncertain. This CDR3 has 14 residues. V was trimmed by 6 bases and J by 1 base, leaving 12 bases between them. From germline, CDR1 is SNHLY and CDR2 FYNNEI. The CDR3 spells CASRNYARNTEAFF. The CDR3 nucleotides are TGTGCCAGCAGAAATTATGCCAGGAACACTGAAGCTTTCTTT. Full variable domain (missing parts from reference TRBV2 and TRBJ1-1): EPEVTQTPSHQVTQMGQEVILRCVPISNHLYFYWYRQILGQKVEFLVSFYNNEISEKSEIFDDQFSVERPDGSNFTLKIRSTKLEDSAMYFCASRNYARNTEAFFGQGTRLTVV.

The chain links TRBV30 to TRBJ1-4; D remains ambiguous. This CDR3 region has 11 residues. Trimming removed 2 bases from V and 8 bases from J, with 6 bases in between. Germline lookup yields CDR1 GTSNPN and CDR2 SVGIG (reference sequence). The CDR3 nucleotides read TGTGCCTGGAGTCACAGCGAAAAACTGTTTTTT. Translation: CAWSHSEKLFF.

The chain joins TRBV24-1 to TRBJ1-5; 8 positions agree with TRBD1. CDR1 KGHDR and CDR2 SFDVKD come from the germline V gene. V lost 10 bases, J lost 5 bases, and 6 bases stayed unmatched. The CDR3 is made up of 13 amino acids. This chain's CDR3 is CATLDREHQPQHF. The CDR3 DNA follows: TGTGCCACTTTGGACAGGGAGCATCAGCCCCAGCATTTT.

The chain has TRBV6-5 and TRBJ2-5, with 7 nucleotides matching TRBD1. V gave up 9 bases and J gave up 2 bases; unmatched junction bases: 12. Germline V gene sequence: CDR1 MNHEY, CDR2 SVGAGI. This CDR3 comprises 15 residues. CDR3 protein: CASSRPTGAQETQYF. CDR3 sequence (DNA): TGTGCCAGTAGCCGGCCCACAGGGGCTCAAGAGACCCAGTACTTC.

The V gene is TRBV21-1, the J gene TRBJ1-4. TRBV21-1 is marked as a pseudogene. The CDR3 spans 15 residues. The DNA for the CDR3 is TGTGCCAGCAGCGCTCGGCCCCCCGGAGATGAAAAACTGTTTTTT. Its translation: CASSARPPGDEKLFF.